The rows below give T cell receptor beta chains drawn from one sample of a study of T cells in localized non-small cell lung cancer. The protocol was immunoSEQ multiplex PCR, while the TCRdb copy is restricted to in-frame clones and leaves out a portion. The sample consists of tens of thousands of clones, over 70% of them appearing once. The specimen was peripheral blood mononuclear cells, collected before any cancer treatment. All receptors come from a man between 40 and 70 years old with stage III lung adenocarcinoma. CDR3s include the opening cysteine and the closing phenylalanine or tryptophan. The order of the fields is J gene, V gene, CDR3 protein.

>TRBJ2-7|TRBV28
CASSPNLGAYEQYF
>TRBJ2-3|TRBV6-1
CASSEGSGQLTDTQYF
>TRBJ2-7|TRBV7-9
CASSGGPYVEQYF
>TRBJ2-7|TRBV18
CASSPGDGYEQYF
>TRBJ1-1|TRBV7-9
CASSLGIAGLNTEAFF
>TRBJ1-2|TRBV7-9
CASSSTGEKSYTF
>TRBJ2-7|TRBV30
CACLTSGYSYEQYF
>TRBJ1-2|TRBV21-1
CARKSGTGYGYTF
>TRBJ1-2|TRBV4-1
CASSPDGGGGFSYGYTF
>TRBJ2-7|TRBV4-1
CASSQELGPLYEQYF
>TRBJ2-5|TRBV9
CASSVPTGAGETQYF
>TRBJ1-1|TRBV29-1
CSVVFMEAFF
>TRBJ2-2|TRBV27
CASSLHREGTGELFF
>TRBJ1-1|TRBV11-1
CASSLVSGLEAFF
>TRBJ2-7|TRBV12-2
CASRLVNDEQYF
>TRBJ2-7|TRBV2
CASSGGPWGVSYEQYF
>TRBJ1-1|TRBV11-3
CASSPGQGTGITEAFF